This T cell receptor (beta chain) was identified in a study of control samples from healthy donors and cancer patients. The length of the CDR3 is 15 residues. CDR1 LNHDA and CDR2 SQIVND come from the germline V gene (reference sequence). Trimming cost V 5 bases and J 3 bases, with 17 bases left between them. Assay: immunoSEQ multiplex PCR; the TCRdb copy retains only in-frame clones and omits some. The sample carries 100,000 to 150,000 clones, 88% recorded once. The TCR comes from a man in his fifties or sixties in good health. The material sequenced was blood. The V gene is TRBV19, the J gene TRBJ2-7, with TRBD2 as a possible D gene (7 bases). The CDR3 protein is CASSPLGGGSYEQYF. The DNA of the CDR3 is TGTGCCAGTAGTCCCCTCGGCGGGGGCAGCTACGAGCAGTACTTC.